Following are 17 T cell receptor beta chains from one sample sequenced in a study of CD8 T cells in Susac syndrome. The RNA, about 0.45 to 1 ug, was put through reverse transcription using random hexamers. Each CDR3 protein gets one entry after TCRdb re-called the immunoSEQ multiplex PCR reads with MiXCR. The sample holds over 200,000 distinct CDR3 sequences, more than 85% seen once. What was sequenced was CD4+ T cells from PBMCs. These receptors were obtained from a human donor with multiple sclerosis.

This chain uses TRBV29-1 with TRBJ2-5; TRBD1 aligns across 7 bases. Germline V gives CDR1 SQVTM, CDR2 ANQGSEA. Losses at the gene ends were 3 bases for V and 5 bases for J; bases not matched to a gene: 12. CDR3 length: 15 residues. The chain's CDR3 is CSVDLTGKGGETQYF. The DNA for the CDR3 is TGCAGCGTTGATCTGACAGGGAAGGGCGGGGAGACCCAGTACTTC.

About this clonotype: Germline and junction disagree at one end, which may indicate a read error. The rearrangement joins TRBV10-3 to TRBJ2-1; 9 bases line up with TRBD2. This CDR3 region has 11 residues. Germline assignment: CDR1 ENHRY and CDR2 SYGVKD. CDR3 nucleotide sequence: TGTGCCATCAGTGATAACCAGCGGGGGGAGTTC. It is translated as CAISDNQRGEF.

The chain joins TRBV30 to TRBJ1-5; D uncertain. Germline values: CDR1 GTSNPN, CDR2 SVGIG (reference sequence). Between the trimmed V and J ends, which lost 3 bases and 1 base, there was a span of 10 bases. The CDR3 sequence is 14 residues long. CDR3 nucleotide sequence: TGTGCCTGGAGCATCGGGCAGAGCAATCAGCCCCAGCATTTT. Its translation: CAWSIGQSNQPQHF.

The chain is built from TRBV19 and TRBJ1-6; tentative D call: TRBD1 (5 bases). The CDR3 length is 13 residues. Germline CDR1 LNHDA, CDR2 SQIVND (reference sequence). V was pared by 7 bases and J by 8 bases, with 12 bases between. The CDR3 spells CASNDRDYSPLHF. The DNA for the CDR3 is TGTGCCAGTAACGACAGAGACTATTCACCCCTCCACTTT.

This chain uses TRBV3-1 with TRBJ2-2; D remains ambiguous. Per the germline V gene, CDR1 is LGHDT and CDR2 is YNNKEL (reference sequence). The CDR3 consists of 11 residues. Trimming removed 6 bases at V and 5 bases at J, with 4 bases between. The CDR3 loop reads CASRQTGELFF. The DNA of the CDR3 is TGTGCCAGCAGGCAAACCGGGGAGCTGTTTTTT.

CDR3 nucleotide sequence: TGCAGCGTTGGTCGGCTCCTGACCTACAATGAGCAGTTCTTC. As protein: CSVGRLLTYNEQFF. The V gene is TRBV29-1, the J gene TRBJ2-1; D uncertain. The germline gives CDR1 SQVTM, CDR2 ANQGSEA. This CDR3 is 14 amino acids long. Trimming took 4 bases from V and 2 from J, leaving 12 bases between them.

The CDR3 bases are TGCAGTGCTCCCCAGAGGGGCTTCCTCTCCTACGAGCAGTACTTC. It yields the protein CSAPQRGFLSYEQYF. The chain couples TRBV20-1 to TRBJ2-7; either TRBD1 or TRBD2 may supply D (5 bases each). Between the trimmed V and J ends, which lost 5 bases and 0 bases, there was a span of 17 bases. The CDR3 consists of 15 residues. Germline V gives CDR1 DFQATT, CDR2 SNEGSKA (reference sequence).

The chain carries TRBV20-1 and TRBJ2-4; D is uncertain. CDR1 and CDR2 (germline): DFQATT, SNEGSKA (reference sequence). V dropped 3 bases and J dropped 0 bases, with 12 bases sitting between them. This CDR3 is 15 amino acids long. CDR3 protein: CSARASPLAKNIQYF. In DNA form, the CDR3 reads TGCAGTGCTAGGGCCTCACCCCTAGCCAAAAACATTCAGTACTTC.

The CDR3 nucleotides are TGCGCCAGCAGCCAAGAACAGACAGGAGAGCAGTTCTTC. As protein: CASSQEQTGEQFF. This sequence joins TRBV4-1 and TRBJ2-1; D perhaps matches TRBD1 (6 bases). V dropped 0 bases and J dropped 10 bases, with 10 bases sitting between them. The CDR3 length is 13 residues. CDR1 MGHRA and CDR2 YSYEKL come from the germline V gene.

The V gene is TRBV10-3, the J gene TRBJ2-3, with unresolved D. This CDR3 contains 12 residues. V was cut by 0 bases and J by 6 bases, with 4 bases left in between. The germline CDR1 and CDR2 sequences are ENHRY and SYGVKD. The DNA of the CDR3 is TGTGCCATCAGTGAGTCTTCGGATACGCAGTATTTT. It specifies CAISESSDTQYF.

This sequence joins TRBV7-6 and TRBJ1-6, with TRBD1 identical over 8 bases. The CDR3 sequence is 15 residues long. Germline loops: CDR1 SGHVS, CDR2 FNYEAQ. V was pared by 4 bases and J by 6 bases, with 5 bases of the junction left unmatched. CDR3 sequence (DNA): TGTGCCAGCAGCTCCGGACAGGGAGGTAATTCACCCCTCCACTTT. It yields the protein CASSSGQGGNSPLHF.

The rearrangement links TRBV9 to TRBJ2-5; TRBD2 aligns across 8 bases. The V segment lost 4 bases and the J segment 4 bases; nucleotides outside the gene matches: 9. This CDR3 is built from 15 residues. The germline V gene has CDR1 SGDLS and CDR2 YYNGEE. CDR3 sequence: CASSFSGTRRETQYF. The CDR3 region has the DNA TGTGCCAGCAGCTTCTCCGGGACTAGGAGAGAGACCCAGTACTTC.

V gene TRBV19 combines with J gene TRBJ2-6; D is unclear. V lost 2 bases, J lost 0 bases, and 8 bases lay in between. Germline CDR1 and CDR2: LNHDA and SQIVND (reference sequence). The CDR3 contains 16 residues. The CDR3 loop is CASSISWISGANVLTF. Here the CDR3 DNA reads TGTGCCAGTAGTATAAGTTGGATCTCTGGGGCCAACGTCCTGACTTTC.

The chain couples TRBV5-1 to TRBJ2-1; possibly TRBD2 for D (5 bases). The germline V gene encodes CDR1 SGHRS and CDR2 YFSETQ. Trimming pared 4 bases from V and 2 bases from J, leaving 10 bases between. CDR3 length: 14 residues. This CDR3 reads CASSPSGTYNEQFF. The CDR3 DNA follows: TGCGCCAGCAGCCCCTCGGGGACCTACAATGAGCAGTTCTTC. Full variable domain (remainder filled in from reference TRBV5-1 and TRBJ2-1): KAGVTQTPRYLIKTRGQQVTLSCSPISGHRSVSWYQQTPGQGLQFLFEYFSETQRNKGNFPGRFSGRQFSNSRSEMNVSTLELGDSALYLCASSPSGTYNEQFFGPGTRLTVL.

The chain joins TRBV7-3 to TRBJ2-1; maybe TRBD2 (6 bases). The V and J ends lost 9 bases and 4 bases respectively, with 16 bases between them. This CDR3 region has 14 residues. Germline V gene data show CDR1 as SGHTA and CDR2 as FQGTGA. The CDR3 protein is CASGASAGYNEQFF. Here the CDR3 DNA reads TGTGCCAGTGGTGCTAGCGCTGGGTACAATGAGCAGTTCTTC.

The V call is TRBV3-1, the J call TRBJ1-3; TRBD1 might be the D (6 bases). Trimming stripped 1 base from V and 7 bases from J, with 20 bases between. The CDR3 is 17 amino acids. CDR1 is LGHDT, CDR2 YNNKEL, per germline (reference sequence). The CDR3 here is CASSQGLWTAGGNTIYF. The CDR3 bases are TGTGCCAGCAGCCAAGGCCTCTGGACAGCTGGGGGGAACACCATATATTTT. Looking up the rest from reference TRBV3-1 and TRBJ1-3 gives the full variable domain: DTAVSQTPKYLVTQMGNDKSIKCEQNLGHDTMYWYKQDSKKFLKIMFSYNNKELIINETVPNRFSPKSPDKAHLNLHINSLELGDSAVYFCASSQGLWTAGGNTIYFGEGSWLTVV.

The genes are TRBV2 and TRBJ2-1; D possibly uses TRBD1 or TRBD2 (5 bases each). The CDR3 is 13 residues long. V gave up 5 bases and J gave up 5 bases, with 10 bases separating them. The V gene's germline CDR1 is SNHLY and CDR2 FYNNEI. CDR3: CASSSWGNNEQFF. CDR3 DNA: TGTGCCAGCAGTTCATGGGGGAACAATGAGCAGTTCTTC.